This is a list of T cell receptor beta chains from one sample in a study of vaccination and CD4 T cells after COVID-19. The antigens these receptors bind are not known. Each CDR3 protein is one row after TCRdb ran MiXCR on the PCR reads. The table lists about 11,000 distinct CDR3 sequences, 25% to 30% of them singletons, with 15% to 20% in the top ten. Sequencing used CD4+ T cells from blood, cultured in vitro. The source of these receptors is a human donor in good health. The CDR3 runs from the conserved cysteine through the conserved F or W. The order of the fields is CDR3 protein, CDR3 DNA, J gene, V gene, D gene, clone size. D genes are given only for firm matches. Rows may omit the clone size; those that give it use once, few, many or a size class.

CDR3 protein: CSARPQTSTDTQYF
CDR3 DNA: TGCAGTGCTAGACCACAAACTAGCACAGATACGCAGTATTTT
J gene: TRBJ2-3
V gene: TRBV20-1
D gene: NA
clone size: NA

CDR3 protein: CASSISNIGNQPQHF
CDR3 DNA: TGTGCCAGTAGTATCTCCAATATTGGCAATCAGCCCCAGCATTTT
J gene: TRBJ1-5
V gene: TRBV19
D gene: NA
clone size: few

CDR3 protein: CSAREGGATEAFF
CDR3 DNA: TGCAGTGCTAGAGAGGGAGGGGCCACTGAAGCTTTCTTT
J gene: TRBJ1-1
V gene: TRBV20-1
D gene: NA
clone size: NA

CDR3 protein: CASGETGYTF
CDR3 DNA: TGTGCCAGCGGGGAAACTGGCTACACCTTC
J gene: TRBJ1-2
V gene: TRBV28
D gene: NA
clone size: few

CDR3 protein: CATSRDGLAGYPGNNEQFF
CDR3 DNA: TGTGCCACCAGCAGGGATGGACTAGCGGGATATCCGGGAAACAATGAGCAGTTCTTC
J gene: TRBJ2-1
V gene: TRBV15
D gene: TRBD2
clone size: NA

CDR3 protein: CASVGQGAVFSTEAFF
CDR3 DNA: TGTGCCAGTGTAGGACAGGGGGCCGTATTTTCCACTGAAGCTTTCTTT
J gene: TRBJ1-1
V gene: TRBV27
D gene: TRBD1
clone size: few

CDR3 protein: CASRGPFTDTQYF
CDR3 DNA: TGTGCCAGCAGAGGACCGTTCACAGATACGCAGTATTTT
J gene: TRBJ2-3
V gene: TRBV7-6
D gene: NA
clone size: NA

CDR3 protein: CASSPLVGVRLAGNTGELFF
CDR3 DNA: TGTGCCAGCAGTCCCCTTGTTGGGGTCCGACTAGCGGGGAACACCGGGGAGCTGTTTTTT
J gene: TRBJ2-2
V gene: TRBV27
D gene: TRBD2
clone size: few

CDR3 protein: CASSRGTVSYEQYF
CDR3 DNA: TGTGCCAGCAGCCGCGGGACCGTCTCCTACGAGCAGTACTTC
J gene: TRBJ2-7
V gene: TRBV5-6
D gene: NA
clone size: NA

CDR3 protein: CASSLDRGIAGELFF
CDR3 DNA: TGTGCCAGCAGCCTGGACAGGGGGATCGCCGGGGAGCTGTTTTTT
J gene: TRBJ2-2
V gene: TRBV7-9
D gene: TRBD1
clone size: few

CDR3 protein: CASSIQTGGSTGELFF
CDR3 DNA: TGTGCCAGCAGTATCCAGACAGGGGGTAGCACCGGGGAGCTGTTTTTT
J gene: TRBJ2-2
V gene: TRBV27
D gene: TRBD1
clone size: NA

CDR3 protein: CSLPGRNNSPLHF
CDR3 DNA: TGCAGTTTACCGGGAAGAAATAATTCACCCCTCCACTTT
J gene: TRBJ1-6
V gene: TRBV20-1
D gene: NA
clone size: medium-sized

CDR3 protein: CASIKGEYQETQYF
CDR3 DNA: TGTGCCAGCATAAAGGGAGAATACCAAGAGACCCAGTACTTC
J gene: TRBJ2-5
V gene: TRBV2
D gene: NA
clone size: NA

CDR3 protein: CASSLVSGALPIYGYTF
CDR3 DNA: TGTGCCAGCAGCTTGGTCAGTGGGGCACTCCCCATCTATGGCTACACCTTC
J gene: TRBJ1-2
V gene: TRBV5-4
D gene: NA
clone size: few

CDR3 protein: CASSWTQRETRSKQFF
CDR3 DNA: TGTGCCAGCAGTTGGACCCAGCGGGAGACCCGTTCTAAGCAGTTCTTC
J gene: TRBJ2-1
V gene: TRBV6-2/TRBV6-3
D gene: TRBD2
clone size: once

CDR3 protein: CASSQSEGQGKAFF
CDR3 DNA: TGTGCCAGCAGCCAATCGGAAGGACAGGGGAAAGCTTTCTTT
J gene: TRBJ1-1
V gene: TRBV11-3
D gene: TRBD1
clone size: few

CDR3 protein: CSALSQTGRGYEQYF
CDR3 DNA: TGCAGTGCTCTATCTCAGACAGGCAGAGGTTACGAGCAGTACTTC
J gene: TRBJ2-7
V gene: TRBV20-1
D gene: NA
clone size: few

CDR3 protein: CASSQNRGLGVPSEQYF
CDR3 DNA: TGTGCCAGCAGCCAAAACCGGGGACTAGGAGTTCCTAGCGAGCAGTACTTC
J gene: TRBJ2-7
V gene: TRBV4-2
D gene: TRBD2
clone size: NA

CDR3 protein: CASTLDNSGANVLTF
CDR3 DNA: TGTGCCAGCACCCTAGACAACTCTGGGGCCAACGTCCTGACTTTC
J gene: TRBJ2-6
V gene: TRBV27
D gene: NA
clone size: few

CDR3 protein: CATSDRGFYEQYF
CDR3 DNA: TGTGCCACCAGTGACCGGGGCTTCTACGAGCAGTACTTC
J gene: TRBJ2-7
V gene: TRBV24-1
D gene: NA
clone size: few

CDR3 protein: CASSARWSGTNEQFF
CDR3 DNA: TGTGCCAGCAGTGCGAGGTGGAGCGGTACCAATGAGCAGTTCTTC
J gene: TRBJ2-1
V gene: TRBV7-9
D gene: NA
clone size: few

CDR3 protein: CASSQGRGKNTEAFF
CDR3 DNA: TGTGCCAGCAGCCAAGGTAGGGGGAAGAACACTGAAGCTTTCTTT
J gene: TRBJ1-1
V gene: TRBV3-1
D gene: NA
clone size: once

CDR3 protein: CATSPGQGGGNTIYF
CDR3 DNA: TGTGCCACCAGCCCAGGACAGGGGGGCGGAAACACCATATATTTT
J gene: TRBJ1-3
V gene: TRBV15
D gene: TRBD1
clone size: few

CDR3 protein: CASRPLGTRRTYNEQFF
CDR3 DNA: TGTGCCAGCAGGCCGCTCGGGACTAGAAGGACCTACAATGAGCAGTTCTTC
J gene: TRBJ2-1
V gene: TRBV6-2/TRBV6-3
D gene: TRBD2
clone size: NA